This is a list of T cell receptor beta chains from one sample in a study of blood T cell repertoires in COVID-19. Data came from immunoSEQ multiplex PCR; TCRdb stores just in-frame clones and leaves some out. The sample records approximately 99,000 clones, around 79% being singletons. Sequencing was carried out using peripheral blood. Every receptor here comes from an elderly woman with active or convalescent COVID-19. Both conserved end residues are part of each CDR3. The D gene is left open where the match is weak. Part of the rows lack a size; the others show once, few, many or a class for expanded clones.

.,few,TRBV6-6,TRBJ1-2,CASSHINYGYTF,TGTGCCAGCAGTCACATAAACTATGGCTACACCTTC
.,.,TRBV7-2,TRBJ1-4,CASSPTQGKLFF,TGTGCCAGCAGCCCTACGCAGGGAAAACTGTTTTTT
.,.,TRBV6-5,TRBJ1-4,CASRPNGGGGEKLFF,TGTGCCAGCAGGCCCAATGGGGGAGGAGGTGAAAAACTGTTTTTT
.,.,TRBV6-5,TRBJ2-1,CASSYSRQVYNEQFF,TGTGCCAGCAGTTACTCGCGCCAGGTCTACAATGAGCAGTTCTTC
TRBD1,few,TRBV2,TRBJ2-7,CASNGQGWNEQYF,TGTGCCAGCAATGGACAGGGGTGGAACGAGCAGTACTTC
.,.,TRBV3-1/TRBV3-2,TRBJ2-7,CASSRDRSPSYEQYF,TGTGCCAGCAGCCGTGACAGGTCCCCGTCCTACGAGCAGTACTTC
TRBD1,.,TRBV18,TRBJ2-2,CASSPRQGSNTGELFF,TGTGCCAGCTCACCGAGACAGGGGAGTAACACCGGGGAGCTGTTTTTT
TRBD1,.,TRBV28,TRBJ2-5,CASSASGTAQETQYF,TGTGCCAGCAGTGCGTCCGGGACAGCACAAGAGACCCAGTACTTC
.,.,TRBV5-1,TRBJ2-1,CASSRGATAYNEQFF,TGCGCCAGCAGCCGGGGGGCTACCGCCTACAATGAGCAGTTCTTC
TRBD1,once,TRBV5-4,TRBJ1-2,CASRRGQGGYGYTF,TGTGCCAGCAGGCGTGGACAGGGGGGCTATGGCTACACCTTC
.,few,TRBV6-5,TRBJ1-6,CASTLGNSPLHF,TGTGCCAGCACCCTCGGTAATTCACCCCTCCACTTT
.,few,TRBV6-2/TRBV6-3,TRBJ2-3,CASSYSSQSTDTQYF,TGTGCCAGCAGTTACTCCTCCCAGAGCACAGATACGCAGTATTTT
TRBD1,.,TRBV2,TRBJ2-7,CASSGQGLTYEQYF,TGTGCCAGCAGTGGACAGGGGTTGACCTACGAGCAGTACTTC
TRBD1,.,TRBV29-1,TRBJ1-2,CSVGGTGASNYGYTF,TGCAGCGTTGGGGGGACAGGGGCTTCTAACTATGGCTACACCTTC
TRBD1,few,TRBV29-1,TRBJ2-7,CSDTGQGGF,TGCAGCGACACGGGACAGGGGGGCTTC
.,.,TRBV19,TRBJ1-2,CASSLGPGSNGYTF,TGTGCCAGTAGCCTGGGGCCAGGTTCGAATGGCTACACCTTC